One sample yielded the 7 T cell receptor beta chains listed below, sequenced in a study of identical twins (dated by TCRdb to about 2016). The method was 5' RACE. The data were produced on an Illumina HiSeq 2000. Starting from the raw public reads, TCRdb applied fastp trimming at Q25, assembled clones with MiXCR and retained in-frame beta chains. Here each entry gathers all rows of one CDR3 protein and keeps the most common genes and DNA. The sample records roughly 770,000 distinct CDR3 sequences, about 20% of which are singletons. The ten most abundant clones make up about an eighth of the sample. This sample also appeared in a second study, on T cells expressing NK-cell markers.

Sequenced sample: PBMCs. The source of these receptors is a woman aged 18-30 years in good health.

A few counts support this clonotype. CDR3 DNA sequence: TGCGCCAGCAGCTTGGCGATCGGAACAGGGGGATCGGGCACTGAAGCTTTCTTT. This encodes CASSLAIGTGGSGTEAFF. This chain uses TRBV5-1 with TRBJ1-1; 8 nucleotides match TRBD1. V lost 0 bases to trimming and J lost 4 bases; unmatched junction nucleotides: 14. Germline CDR1 SGHRS, CDR2 YFSETQ. This CDR3 spans 18 amino acids.

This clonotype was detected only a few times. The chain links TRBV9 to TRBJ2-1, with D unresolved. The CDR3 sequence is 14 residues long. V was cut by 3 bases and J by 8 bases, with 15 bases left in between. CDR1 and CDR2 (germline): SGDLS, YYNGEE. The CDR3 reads CASSAALGWYEQFF. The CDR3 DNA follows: TGTGCCAGCAGCGCGGCTCTGGGGTGGTATGAGCAGTTCTTC.

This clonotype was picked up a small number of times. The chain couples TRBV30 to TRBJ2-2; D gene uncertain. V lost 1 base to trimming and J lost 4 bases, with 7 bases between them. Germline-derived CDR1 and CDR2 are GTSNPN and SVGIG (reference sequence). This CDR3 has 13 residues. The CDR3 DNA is TGTGCCTGGAGTGCCCATAGCACCGGGGAGCTGTTTTTT. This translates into CAWSAHSTGELFF.

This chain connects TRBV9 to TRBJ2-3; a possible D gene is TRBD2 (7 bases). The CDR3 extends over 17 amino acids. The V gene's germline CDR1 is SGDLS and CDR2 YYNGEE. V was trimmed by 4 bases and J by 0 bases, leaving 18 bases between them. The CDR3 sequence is CASSPKGGDTSTDTQYF. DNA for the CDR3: TGTGCCAGCAGCCCAAAAGGGGGGGATACTAGCACAGATACGCAGTATTTT.

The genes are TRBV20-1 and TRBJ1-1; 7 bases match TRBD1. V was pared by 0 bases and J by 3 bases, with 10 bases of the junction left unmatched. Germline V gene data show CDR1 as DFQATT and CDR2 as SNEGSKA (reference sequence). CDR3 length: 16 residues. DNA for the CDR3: TGCAGTGCTAGAGATAGTTGGGCAGGGGGGGACACTGAAGCTTTCTTT. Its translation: CSARDSWAGGDTEAFF.

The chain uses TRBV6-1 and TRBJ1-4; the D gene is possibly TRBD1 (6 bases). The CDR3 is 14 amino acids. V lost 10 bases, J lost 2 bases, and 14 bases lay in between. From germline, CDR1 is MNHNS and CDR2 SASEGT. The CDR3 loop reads CAIGRGATNEKLFF. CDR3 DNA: TGTGCCATCGGTAGGGGGGCCACTAATGAAAAACTGTTTTTT.

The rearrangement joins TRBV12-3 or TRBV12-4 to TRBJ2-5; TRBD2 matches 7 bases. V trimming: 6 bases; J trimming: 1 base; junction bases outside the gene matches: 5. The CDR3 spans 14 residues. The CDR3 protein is CASRPRLAQETQYF. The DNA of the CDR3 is TGTGCCAGCAGACCAAGACTAGCCCAAGAGACCCAGTACTTC.